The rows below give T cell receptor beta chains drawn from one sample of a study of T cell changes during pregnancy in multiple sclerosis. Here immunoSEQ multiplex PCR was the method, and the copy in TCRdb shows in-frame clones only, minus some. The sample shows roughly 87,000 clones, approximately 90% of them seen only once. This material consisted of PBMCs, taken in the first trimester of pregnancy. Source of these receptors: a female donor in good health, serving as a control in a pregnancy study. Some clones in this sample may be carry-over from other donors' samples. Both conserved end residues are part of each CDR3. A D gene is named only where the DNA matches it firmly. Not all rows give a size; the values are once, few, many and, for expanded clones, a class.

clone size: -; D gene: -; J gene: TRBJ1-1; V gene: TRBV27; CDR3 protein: CASSPLDRNTEAFF; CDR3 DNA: TGTGCCAGCAGTCCCTTGGACAGGAACACTGAAGCTTTCTTT
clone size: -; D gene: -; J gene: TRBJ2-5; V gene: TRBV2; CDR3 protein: CASKSTHYETQYF; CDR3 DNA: TGTGCCAGCAAGTCTACCCATTATGAGACCCAGTACTTC
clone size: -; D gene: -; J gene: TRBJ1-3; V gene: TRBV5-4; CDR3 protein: CASSLPGPGNTIYF; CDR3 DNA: TGTGCCAGCAGCTTACCAGGGCCTGGAAACACCATATATTTT
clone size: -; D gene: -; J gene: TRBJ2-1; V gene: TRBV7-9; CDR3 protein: CASSLALRNEQFF; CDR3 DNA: TGTGCCAGCAGCTTAGCGCTCAGAAATGAGCAGTTCTTC
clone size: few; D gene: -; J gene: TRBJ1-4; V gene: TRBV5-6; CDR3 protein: CASSFSSESGIRLFF; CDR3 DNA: TGTGCCAGCAGCTTTTCGTCTGAGTCGGGGATAAGGTTGTTTTTT
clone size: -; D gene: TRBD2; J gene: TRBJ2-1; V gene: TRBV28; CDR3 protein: CASSWTSGVYNEQFF; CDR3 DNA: TGTGCCAGCAGTTGGACTAGCGGGGTGTACAATGAGCAGTTCTTC
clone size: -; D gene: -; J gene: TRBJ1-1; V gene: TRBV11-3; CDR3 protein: CASSQLMNTEAFF; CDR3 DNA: TGTGCCAGCAGCCAACTTATGAACACTGAAGCTTTCTTT
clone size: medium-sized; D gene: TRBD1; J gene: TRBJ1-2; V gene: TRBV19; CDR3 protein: CASRPTTGGGYGYTF; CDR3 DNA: TGTGCCAGTAGACCCACTACAGGGGGCGGCTATGGCTACACCTTC
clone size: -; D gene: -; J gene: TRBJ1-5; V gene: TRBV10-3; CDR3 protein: CAISESGGMGQPQHF; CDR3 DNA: TGTGCCATCAGTGAGTCGGGAGGGATGGGGCAGCCCCAGCATTTT
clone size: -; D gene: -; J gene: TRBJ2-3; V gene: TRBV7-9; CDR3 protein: CASSFRDLTGDTQYF; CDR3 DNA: TGTGCCAGCAGCTTCCGGGACTTAACCGGAGATACGCAGTATTTT
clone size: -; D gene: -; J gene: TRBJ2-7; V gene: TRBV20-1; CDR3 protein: CSAREGVRGVF; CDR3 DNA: TGCAGTGCTAGAGAGGGAGTCAGGGGGGTTTTC
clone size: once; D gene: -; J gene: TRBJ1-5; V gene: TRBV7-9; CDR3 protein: CASSNTTGNQPQHF; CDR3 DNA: TGTGCCAGCAGTAACACTACAGGGAACCAGCCCCAGCATTTT
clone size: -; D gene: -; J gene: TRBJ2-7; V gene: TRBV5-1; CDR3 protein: CASSFTFGQGFGGEQYF; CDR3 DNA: TGCGCCAGCAGCTTTACTTTTGGGCAGGGGTTCGGTGGGGAGCAGTACTTC
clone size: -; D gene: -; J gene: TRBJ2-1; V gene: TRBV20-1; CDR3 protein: CSAQGGEQFF; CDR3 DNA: TGCAGTGCCCAGGGGGGTGAGCAGTTCTTC
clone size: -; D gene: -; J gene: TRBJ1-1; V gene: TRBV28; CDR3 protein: CASSEEVMNTEAFF; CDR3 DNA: TGTGCCAGCAGTGAGGAGGTGATGAACACTGAAGCTTTCTTT
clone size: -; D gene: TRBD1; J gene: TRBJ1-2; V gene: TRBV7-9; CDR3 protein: CASSLGVLAGQAGYGYTF; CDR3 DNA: TGTGCCAGCAGCTTAGGAGTTCTCGCGGGACAGGCGGGCTATGGCTACACCTTC
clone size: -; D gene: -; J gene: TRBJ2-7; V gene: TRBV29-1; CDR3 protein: CSVEADEQYF; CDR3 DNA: TGCAGCGTTGAAGCGGACGAGCAGTACTTC
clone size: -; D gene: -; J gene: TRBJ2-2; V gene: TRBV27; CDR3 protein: CASSSDRYTGELFF; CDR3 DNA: TGTGCCAGCAGTTCAGACAGATACACCGGGGAGCTGTTTTTT
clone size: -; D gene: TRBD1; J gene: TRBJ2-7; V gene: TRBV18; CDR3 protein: CASSPSRQGGTYEQYF; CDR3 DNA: TGTGCCAGCTCACCATCCAGACAGGGGGGGACCTACGAGCAGTACTTC
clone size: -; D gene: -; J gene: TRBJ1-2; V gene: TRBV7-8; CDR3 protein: CASSRGQIYGYTF; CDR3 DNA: TGTGCCAGCAGCCGAGGACAGATCTATGGCTACACCTTC
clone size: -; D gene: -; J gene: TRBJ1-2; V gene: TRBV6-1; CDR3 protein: CASSEGVEGTGALNYGYTF; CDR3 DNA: TGTGCCAGCAGTGAAGGAGTAGAAGGGACGGGAGCTCTGAACTATGGCTACACCTTC
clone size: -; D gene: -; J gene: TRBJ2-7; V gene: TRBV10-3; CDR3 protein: CAISDPGASGEQYF; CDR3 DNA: TGTGCCATCAGTGATCCAGGGGCCTCGGGCGAGCAGTACTTC
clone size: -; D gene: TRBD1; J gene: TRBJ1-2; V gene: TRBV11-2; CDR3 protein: CASSPTGSTAVYGYTF; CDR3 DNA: TGTGCCAGCAGCCCGACAGGGTCTACCGCGGTTTATGGCTACACCTTC
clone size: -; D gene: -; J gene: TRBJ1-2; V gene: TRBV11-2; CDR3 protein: CASSLGGHYGYTF; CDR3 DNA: TGTGCCAGCAGCTTAGGAGGGCACTATGGCTACACCTTC
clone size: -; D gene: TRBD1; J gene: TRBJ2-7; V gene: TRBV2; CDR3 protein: CASREVRDRIYEQYF; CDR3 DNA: TGTGCCAGCAGGGAAGTTCGGGACAGGATATACGAGCAGTACTTC
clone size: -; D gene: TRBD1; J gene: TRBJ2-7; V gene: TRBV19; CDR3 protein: CASSQGQGAREQYF; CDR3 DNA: TGTGCCAGTAGTCAAGGGCAGGGGGCGCGAGAGCAGTACTTC
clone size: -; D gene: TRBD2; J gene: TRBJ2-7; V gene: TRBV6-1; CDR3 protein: CAGGLDYEQYF; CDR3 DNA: TGTGCCGGGGGACTAGACTACGAGCAGTACTTC
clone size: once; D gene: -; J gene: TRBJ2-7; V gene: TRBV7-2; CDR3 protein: CASSPGIAKYEQYF; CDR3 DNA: TGTGCCAGCAGCCCCGGTATAGCGAAATACGAGCAGTACTTC
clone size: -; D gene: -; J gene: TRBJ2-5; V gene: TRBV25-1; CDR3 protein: CASSDPGGGKTQYF; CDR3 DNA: TGTGCCAGCAGTGACCCCGGGGGTGGTAAGACCCAGTACTTC
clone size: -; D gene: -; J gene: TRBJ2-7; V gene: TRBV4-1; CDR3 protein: CASSQEGTHSYEQYF; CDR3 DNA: TGCGCCAGCAGCCAAGAGGGGACACACTCCTACGAGCAGTACTTC
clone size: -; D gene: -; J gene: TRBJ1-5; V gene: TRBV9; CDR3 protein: CASSGGDAGLGNQPQHF; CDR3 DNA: TGTGCCAGCAGCGGCGGGGATGCCGGGTTAGGTAATCAGCCCCAGCATTTT
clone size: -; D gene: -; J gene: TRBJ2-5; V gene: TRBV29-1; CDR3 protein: CSVELAKETQYF; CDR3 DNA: TGCAGCGTTGAACTAGCGAAAGAGACCCAGTACTTC
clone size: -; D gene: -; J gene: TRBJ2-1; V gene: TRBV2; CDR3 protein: CASRPEEFGEQFF; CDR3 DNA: TGTGCCAGCCGCCCGGAGGAGTTTGGTGAGCAGTTCTTC
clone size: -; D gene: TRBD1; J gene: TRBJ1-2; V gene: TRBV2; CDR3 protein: CASSEFEGQGHYGYTF; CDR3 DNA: TGTGCCAGCAGTGAATTCGAGGGACAGGGTCACTATGGCTACACCTTC
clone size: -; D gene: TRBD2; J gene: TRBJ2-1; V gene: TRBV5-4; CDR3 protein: CASSTGTSWSSYNEQFF; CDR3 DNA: TGTGCCAGCAGTACCGGGACTAGTTGGAGCTCCTACAATGAGCAGTTCTTC
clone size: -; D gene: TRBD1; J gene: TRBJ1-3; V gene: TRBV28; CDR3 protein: CASSLVDRRAYTIYF; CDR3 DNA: TGTGCCAGCAGTTTAGTGGACAGGCGAGCGTACACCATATATTTT
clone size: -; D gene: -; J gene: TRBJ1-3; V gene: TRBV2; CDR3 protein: CASREQGSGNTIYF; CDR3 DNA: TGTGCCAGCAGAGAACAGGGCTCTGGAAACACCATATATTTT
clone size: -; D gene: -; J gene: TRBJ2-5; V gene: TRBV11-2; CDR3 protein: CASSFGEKETQYF; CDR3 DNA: TGTGCCAGCAGCTTCGGAGAAAAAGAGACCCAGTACTTC
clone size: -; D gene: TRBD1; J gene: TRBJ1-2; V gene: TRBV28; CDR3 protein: CASSLEGANGYTF; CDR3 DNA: TGTGCCAGCAGTTTAGAGGGGGCGAATGGCTACACCTTC
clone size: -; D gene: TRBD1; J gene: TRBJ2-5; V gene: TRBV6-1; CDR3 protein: CATRTGPNQETQYF; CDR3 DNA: TGTGCCACCAGGACAGGGCCGAACCAAGAGACCCAGTACTTC
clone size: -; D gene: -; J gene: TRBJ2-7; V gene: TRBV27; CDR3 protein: CASSPTGPYEQYF; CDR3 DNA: TGTGCCAGCAGCCCAACAGGACCCTACGAGCAGTACTTC
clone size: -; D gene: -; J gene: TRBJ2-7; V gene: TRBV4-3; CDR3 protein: CASSQDIISRRRGPYEQYF; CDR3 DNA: TGCGCCAGCAGCCAAGATATTATAAGTAGGAGGAGGGGCCCCTACGAGCAGTACTTC
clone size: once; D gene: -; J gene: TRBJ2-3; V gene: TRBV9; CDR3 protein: CASSVQKDTQYF; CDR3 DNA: TGTGCCAGCAGCGTACAAAAAGATACGCAGTATTTT
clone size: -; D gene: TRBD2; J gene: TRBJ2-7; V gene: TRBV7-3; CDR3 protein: CASSPRGLAGGTYEQYF; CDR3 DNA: TGTGCCAGCAGCCCGAGAGGTCTAGCGGGAGGGACCTACGAGCAGTACTTC